This TCR beta chain comes out of a study of blood T cell repertoires in COVID-19. Whole-study context: The United States, Italy and Spain provided the acute and convalescent COVID-19 samples. T cells, B-cell-depleted T cells, or PBMCs supplied cDNA or gDNA.

In germline, CDR1 is SGHRS, CDR2 YFSETQ. J gave up 1 base and V 0 bases, and 4 bases lay outside the gene matches. This CDR3 contains 16 residues. Per the original data handling: Estimation of nucleated cell counts was performed using reference gene primer amplification. Repertoires were generated with immunoSEQ multiplex PCR, while TCRdb's copy carries only in-frame clones and drops some. For V, J and clone size, that table is used; D and trimming come from the DNA. The data contain approximately 70,000 clones, about 80% of them singletons. The sequence was collected from a woman aged 60-75 years with acute or convalescent COVID-19. Sequenced: peripheral blood. This chain connects TRBV5-1 to TRBJ2-3, with 8 positions matching TRBD2. The CDR3 bases are TGCGCCAGCAGCTTGGGTGGTAGCGGGGGCACAGATACGCAGTATTTT. The encoded protein is CASSLGGSGGTDTQYF.